This T cell receptor beta chain appears in the sequencing data of a study of control samples from healthy donors and cancer patients. TCRdb's table, derived via immunoSEQ multiplex PCR, lists solely in-frame clones and lacks some. The profile shows about 110,000 clones, about 80% of them singletons. The CDR3 runs to 15 residues. V was trimmed by 3 bases and J by 3 bases, leaving 11 bases between them. Looked up from germline, CDR1 is SGHAT and CDR2 is FQNNGV. The rearrangement uses TRBV11-2 and TRBJ1-4, with D tentatively TRBD1 (5 bases). This clonotype was obtained from a man between 18 and 29 years old in good health. Sequencing was performed on blood. The CDR3 DNA sequence: TGTGCCAGCAGCTTGGGGGGGAGGCCTAATGAAAAACTGTTTTTT. Translation gives CASSLGGRPNEKLFF.